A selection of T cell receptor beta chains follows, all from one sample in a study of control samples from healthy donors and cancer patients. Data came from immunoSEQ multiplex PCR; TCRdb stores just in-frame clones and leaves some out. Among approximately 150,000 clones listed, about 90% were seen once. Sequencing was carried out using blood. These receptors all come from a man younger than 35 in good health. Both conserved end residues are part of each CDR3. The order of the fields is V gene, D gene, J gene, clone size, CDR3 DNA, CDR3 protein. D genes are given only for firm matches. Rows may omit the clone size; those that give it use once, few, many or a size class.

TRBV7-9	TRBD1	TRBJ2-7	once	TGTGCCAGCAGCTCGGACAGGGCTCGGAACGAGCAGTACTTC	CASSSDRARNEQYF
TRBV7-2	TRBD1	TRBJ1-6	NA	TGTGCCAGCAGTAAACAGGGGGCGGATTCACCCCTCCACTTT	CASSKQGADSPLHF
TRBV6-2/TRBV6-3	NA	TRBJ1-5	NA	TGTGCCAGCAGTTACGCGACAGTCAGCAATCAGCCCCAGCATTTT	CASSYATVSNQPQHF
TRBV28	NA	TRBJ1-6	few	TGTGCCAGCAGGCCGCCGGGGAATTCACCCCTCCACTTT	CASRPPGNSPLHF
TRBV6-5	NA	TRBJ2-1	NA	TGTGCCAGCAGTTACTCGACTCGGGATTACAATGAGCAGTTCTTC	CASSYSTRDYNEQFF
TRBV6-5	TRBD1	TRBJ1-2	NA	TGTGCCAGCAGGGACAGGAAAGAGAACTATGGCTACACCTTC	CASRDRKENYGYTF
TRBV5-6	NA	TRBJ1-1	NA	TGTGCCAGCAGCCTGGGACATCCAAACACTGAAGCTTTCTTT	CASSLGHPNTEAFF
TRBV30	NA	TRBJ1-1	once	TGTGCCTGGACTAGCGGGGCTCGGACTGAAGCTTTCTTT	CAWTSGARTEAFF
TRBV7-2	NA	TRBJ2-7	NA	TGTGCCAGCAGCTTAGGACAACCCTACGAGCAGTACTTC	CASSLGQPYEQYF
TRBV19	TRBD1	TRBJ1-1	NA	TGTGCCAGTAGAAATCCGGGACAGGTGAACACTGAAGCTTTCTTT	CASRNPGQVNTEAFF
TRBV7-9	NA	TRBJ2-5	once	TGTGCCAGCAGCTTAGTTCGGGATCGCGAGACCCAGTACTTC	CASSLVRDRETQYF
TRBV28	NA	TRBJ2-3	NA	TGTGCCAGCAGTTCGGGGGGCACAGATACGCAGTATTTT	CASSSGGTDTQYF
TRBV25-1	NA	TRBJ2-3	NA	TGTGCCAGCACGAGGGGCGATACGCAGTATTTT	CASTRGDTQYF
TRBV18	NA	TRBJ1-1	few	TGTGCCAGCTCACCATTAGGGAACACTGAAGCTTTCTTT	CASSPLGNTEAFF
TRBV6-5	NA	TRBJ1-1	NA	TGTGCCAGCAGTACCGGGGGGGGCACTGAAGCTTTCTTT	CASSTGGGTEAFF
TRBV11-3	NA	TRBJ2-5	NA	TGTGCCAGCAGCCGCGGGGCTACCGATCAAGAGACCCAGTACTTC	CASSRGATDQETQYF
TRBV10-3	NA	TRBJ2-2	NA	TGTGCCACGCAACCAGGGCGGGACACCGGGGAGCTGTTTTTT	CATQPGRDTGELFF
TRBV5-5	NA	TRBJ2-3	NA	TGTGCCAGCAGCTCCGGGACTTCCACAGATACGCAGTATTTT	CASSSGTSTDTQYF